This TCR beta chain was documented in a study of cytomegalovirus exposure and HLA in healthy donors. The PCR ran on 60 Vbeta and 13 Jbeta primers. In the authors' methods: Counted up in a later analysis, unique TCR beta chains came to some 75 million, with around 11 million shared. The table came from immunoSEQ multiplex PCR; TCRdb's copy has only in-frame clones and leaves some out. Clone size and the V and J calls come from that table; the DNA yielded D and trimming. This table has 150,000 to 200,000 clones, about four fifths appearing once. Findings and limits, study-wide: From TCR beta sequences, most subjects' HLA-A and HLA-B alleles were reportedly predicted accurately. High sensitivity and specificity were reportedly achieved when the classifier diagnosed cytomegalovirus status. Presence/absence analyses supposed approximately even sequencing depth among donors.

The germline CDR1 and CDR2 sequences are SGHNT and YYREEE (reference sequence). The length of the CDR3 is 17 residues. V lost 0 bases to trimming and J lost 4 bases; unmatched junction nucleotides: 4. About this clone: Its antigen is currently unknown.

The receptor's source is a man aged 45-65 years in good health and CMV-seropositive. V and J are TRBV5-4 and TRBJ2-2; 12 bases line up with TRBD2. The sample consisted of PBMCs. The CDR3: CASSLGLAGGGTGELFF. CDR3 bases: TGTGCCAGCAGCTTGGGCCTAGCGGGGGGGGGCACCGGGGAGCTGTTTTTT.